This TCR beta chain was captured by sequencing in a study of read filtering for tumor transcriptome and immune sequencing. General observations from the study: Dropping single-read clonotypes raised IR-seq and RNA-seq shared-clonotype correlation.

From about 400 ng of RNA, a library with molecular barcoded alpha/delta and beta/gamma adaptors was made. TCRdb re-called the reads with MiXCR, one entry per CDR3 protein. The sample yields 130,000 or so distinct CDR3 sequences, less than 15% seen once. Germline V gene data show CDR1 as SEHNR and CDR2 as FQNEAQ (reference sequence). The CDR3 totals 14 residues. Trimming removed 3 bases from V and 3 bases from J, with 11 bases in between. This clonotype has just a few counts. The target antigen is unknown. This receptor was obtained from a donor aged 40 or older with multiple myeloma. The sample consisted of a population of CD138-negative cells sorted from bone marrow. V is TRBV7-9 and J is TRBJ1-1; tentatively, D is TRBD1 (5 bases). CDR3 in DNA: TGTGCCAGCAGCTTTTCAGGGCTGGACACTGAAGCTTTCTTT. Its translation is CASSFSGLDTEAFF. The complete variable domain, with remaining parts taken from reference TRBV7-9 and TRBJ1-1, reads DTGVSQNPRHKITKRGQNVTFRCDPISEHNRLYWYRQTLGQGPEFLTYFQNEAQLEKSRLLSDRFSAERPKGSFSTLEIQRTEQGDSAMYLCASSFSGLDTEAFFGQGTRLTVV.